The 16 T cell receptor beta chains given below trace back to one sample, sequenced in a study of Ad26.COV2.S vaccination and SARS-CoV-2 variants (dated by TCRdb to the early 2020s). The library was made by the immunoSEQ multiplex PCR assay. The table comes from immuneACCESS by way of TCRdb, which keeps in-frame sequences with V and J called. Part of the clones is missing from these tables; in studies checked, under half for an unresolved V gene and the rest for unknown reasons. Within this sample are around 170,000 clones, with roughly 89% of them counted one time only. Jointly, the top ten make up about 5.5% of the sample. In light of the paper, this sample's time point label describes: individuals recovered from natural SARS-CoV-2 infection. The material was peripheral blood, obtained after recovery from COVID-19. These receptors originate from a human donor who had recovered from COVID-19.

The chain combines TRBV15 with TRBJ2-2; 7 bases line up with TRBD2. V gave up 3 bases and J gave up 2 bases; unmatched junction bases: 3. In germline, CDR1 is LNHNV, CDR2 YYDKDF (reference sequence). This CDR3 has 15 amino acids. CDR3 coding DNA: TGTGCCACCAGCAGCCCGGGGGGAAACACCGGGGAGCTGTTTTTT. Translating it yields CATSSPGGNTGELFF.

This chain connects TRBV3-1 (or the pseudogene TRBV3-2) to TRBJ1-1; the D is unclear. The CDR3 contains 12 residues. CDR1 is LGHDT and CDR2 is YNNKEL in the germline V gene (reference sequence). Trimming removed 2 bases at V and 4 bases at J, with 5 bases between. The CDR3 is CASSQLGTEAFF. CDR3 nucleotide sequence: TGTGCCAGCAGCCAACTGGGCACTGAAGCTTTCTTT.

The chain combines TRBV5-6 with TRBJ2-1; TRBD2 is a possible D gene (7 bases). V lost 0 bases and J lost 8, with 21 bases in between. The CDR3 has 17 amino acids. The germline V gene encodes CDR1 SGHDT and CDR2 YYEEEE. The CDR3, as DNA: TGTGCCAGCAGCTTGGAGTGGGGGGGCGCCCCGGTGGATGAGCAGTTCTTC. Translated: CASSLEWGGAPVDEQFF.

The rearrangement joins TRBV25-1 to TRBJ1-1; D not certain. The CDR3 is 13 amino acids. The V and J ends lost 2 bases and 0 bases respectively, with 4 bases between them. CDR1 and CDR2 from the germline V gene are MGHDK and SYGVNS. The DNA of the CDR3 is TGTGCCAGCAGTGAAGGAGTGAACACTGAAGCTTTCTTT. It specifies CASSEGVNTEAFF.

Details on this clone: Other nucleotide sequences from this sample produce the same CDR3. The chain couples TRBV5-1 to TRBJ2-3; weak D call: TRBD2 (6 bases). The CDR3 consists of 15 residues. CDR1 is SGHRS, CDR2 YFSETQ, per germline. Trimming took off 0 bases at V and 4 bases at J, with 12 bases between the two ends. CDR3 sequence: CASSLGGREADTQYF. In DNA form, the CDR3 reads TGCGCCAGCAGCTTGGGGGGCAGGGAGGCAGATACGCAGTATTTT.

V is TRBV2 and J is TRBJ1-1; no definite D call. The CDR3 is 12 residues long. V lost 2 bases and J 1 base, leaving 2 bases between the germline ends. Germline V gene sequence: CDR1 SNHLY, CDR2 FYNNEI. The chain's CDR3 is CASSESNTEAFF. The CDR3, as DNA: TGTGCCAGCAGTGAATCGAACACTGAAGCTTTCTTT.

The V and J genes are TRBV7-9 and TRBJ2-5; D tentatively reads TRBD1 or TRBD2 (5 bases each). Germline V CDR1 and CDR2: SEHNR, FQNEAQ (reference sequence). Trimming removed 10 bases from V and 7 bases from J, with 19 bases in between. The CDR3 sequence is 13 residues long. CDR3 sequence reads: CANLAQGGWTQYF. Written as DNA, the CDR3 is TGTGCCAACCTAGCCCAGGGCGGTTGGACCCAGTACTTC.

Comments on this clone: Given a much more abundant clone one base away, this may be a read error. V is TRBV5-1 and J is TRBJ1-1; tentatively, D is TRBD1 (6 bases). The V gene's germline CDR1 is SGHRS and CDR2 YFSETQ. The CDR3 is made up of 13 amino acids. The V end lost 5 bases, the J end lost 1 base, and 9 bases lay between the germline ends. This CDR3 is CASSTTGNTEAFF. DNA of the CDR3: TGCGCCAGCAGTACGACAGGGAACACTGAAGCTTTCTTT. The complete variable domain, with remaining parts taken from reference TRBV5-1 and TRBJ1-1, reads KAGVTQTPRYLIKTRGQQVTLSCSPISGHRSVSWYQQTPGQGLQFLFEYFSETQRNKGNFPGRFSGRQFSNSRSEMNVSTLELGDSALYLCASSTTGNTEAFFGQGTRLTVV.

The CDR3 is CASRGSTVNYGYTF. The CDR3 bases are TGTGCCAGCAGGGGTTCAACTGTCAACTATGGCTACACCTTC. This rearrangement joins TRBV6-5 to TRBJ1-2; unclear D gene. Looked up from germline, CDR1 is MNHEY and CDR2 is SVGAGI. This CDR3 contains 14 residues. The V end was cut by 6 bases, the J end by 2 bases, with 13 bases between.

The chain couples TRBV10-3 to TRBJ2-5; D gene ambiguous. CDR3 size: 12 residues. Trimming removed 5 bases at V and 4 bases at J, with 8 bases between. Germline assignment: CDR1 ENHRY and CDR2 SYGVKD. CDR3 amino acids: CAISSPGETQYF. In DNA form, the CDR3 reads TGTGCCATCAGTTCTCCAGGAGAGACCCAGTACTTC.

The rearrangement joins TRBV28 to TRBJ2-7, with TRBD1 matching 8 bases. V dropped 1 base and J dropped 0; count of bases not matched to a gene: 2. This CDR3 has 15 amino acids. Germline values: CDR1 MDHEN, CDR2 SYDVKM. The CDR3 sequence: CASSLLTGASYEQYF. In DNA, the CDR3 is TGTGCCAGCAGTTTATTGACAGGGGCCTCCTACGAGCAGTACTTC.

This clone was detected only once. CDR3 DNA: TGTGCCAGCAGCCACGGGGGGGGGACACCCTCTAGGGAGCAGTACTTC. Its translation: CASSHGGGTPSREQYF. The J gene is TRBJ2-7, the V gene TRBV11-1; TRBD2 matches 8 bases. V was clipped by 5 bases and J by 7 bases; unmatched bases: 16. CDR1 SGHAT and CDR2 FQDESV come from the germline V gene (reference sequence). This CDR3 is 16 amino acids long.

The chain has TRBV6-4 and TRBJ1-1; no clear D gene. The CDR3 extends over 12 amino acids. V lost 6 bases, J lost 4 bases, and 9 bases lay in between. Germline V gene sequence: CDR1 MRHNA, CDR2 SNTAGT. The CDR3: CASRPGGTEAFF. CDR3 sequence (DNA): TGTGCCAGCAGGCCGGGTGGCACTGAAGCTTTCTTT.

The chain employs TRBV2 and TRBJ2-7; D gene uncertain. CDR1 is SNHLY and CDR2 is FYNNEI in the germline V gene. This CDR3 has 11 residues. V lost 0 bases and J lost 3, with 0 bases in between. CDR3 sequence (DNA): TGTGCCAGCAGTGAAGCCTACGAGCAGTACTTC. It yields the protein CASSEAYEQYF.

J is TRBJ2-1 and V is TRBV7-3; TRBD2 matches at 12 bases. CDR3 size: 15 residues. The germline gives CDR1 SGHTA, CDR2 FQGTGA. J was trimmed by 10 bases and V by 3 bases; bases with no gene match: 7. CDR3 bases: TGTGCCAGCAGCTTCGGACTAGCGGGGCCGCGGGAGCAGTTCTTC. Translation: CASSFGLAGPREQFF.

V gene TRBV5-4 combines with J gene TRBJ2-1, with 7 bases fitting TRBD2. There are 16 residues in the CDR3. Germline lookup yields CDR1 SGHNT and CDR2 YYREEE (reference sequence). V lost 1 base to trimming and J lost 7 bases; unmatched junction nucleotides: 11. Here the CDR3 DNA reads TGTGCCAGCAGCTTGAAGGAGGGAGGGCCTCAGAATGAGCAGTTCTTC. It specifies CASSLKEGGPQNEQFF.